These 27 T cell receptor beta chains were all obtained from the same sample, sequenced in a study of response to subunit inactivated influenza vaccine. MiXCR, applied by TCRdb to the RT-PCR reads, yields one record per CDR3 protein. The sample holds 650,000 to 700,000 distinct CDR3 sequences, more than 15% seen once. The input for sequencing was PBMCs from blood, taken about 11 days after vaccination. The receptors derive from a man in his forties or fifties who received an inactivated influenza vaccine.

There are many counts of this clonotype. This chain connects TRBV6-2 or TRBV6-3 to TRBJ2-1; unclear D gene. Germline V gene sequence: CDR1 MNHEY, CDR2 SVGEGT. Trimming shortened V by 7 bases and J by 1 base, and 20 bases separated the two germline ends. The CDR3 contains 17 residues. The CDR3 reads CASTHRSWYGSYNEQFF. The CDR3 nucleotides are TGTGCCAGCACTCATAGATCCTGGTACGGTTCCTACAATGAGCAGTTCTTC.

V is TRBV19 and J is TRBJ2-5; 9 nucleotides line up with TRBD1. This CDR3 has 14 amino acids. Trimming removed 7 bases from V and 5 bases from J; junction bases left unmatched: 8. Germline values: CDR1 LNHDA, CDR2 SQIVND (reference sequence). For the CDR3, the DNA is TGTGCCAGTATGGGGGACAGGGTAACGGAGACCCAGTACTTC. Amino acid sequence: CASMGDRVTETQYF. The whole variable domain, filled in from reference TRBV19 and TRBJ2-5, reads DGGITQSPKYLFRKEGQNVTLSCEQNLNHDAMYWYRQDPGQGLRLIYYSQIVNDFQKGDIAEGYSVSREKKESFPLTVTSAQKNPTAFYLCASMGDRVTETQYFGPGTRLLVL.

This clonotype was found a few times. CDR3 bases: TGCAGTGCCGAATATATACTGACAGGGCCGAACACCGGGGAGCTGTTTTTT. This gives the protein CSAEYILTGPNTGELFF. The chain combines TRBV20-1 with TRBJ2-2; 7 bases are shared with TRBD1. This CDR3 region has 17 residues. Per germline, CDR1 DFQATT and CDR2 SNEGSKA (reference sequence). The V and J ends lost 6 bases and 0 bases, in that order; junction bases with no gene match: 13.

This clonotype was found a few times. The J gene is TRBJ2-7, the V gene TRBV27; D may be TRBD1 (6 bases). V lost 6 bases and J 1 base, leaving 16 bases between the germline ends. The CDR3 totals 15 residues. The germline CDR1 and CDR2 sequences are MNHEY and SMNVEV (reference sequence). CDR3 loop: CASSRPGASSYEQYF. CDR3 in DNA: TGTGCCAGCAGCCGTCCAGGGGCTAGTTCCTACGAGCAGTACTTC.

The chain links TRBV6-1 to TRBJ2-5, with TRBD2 identical over 10 bases. V shed 5 bases and J 3 bases; nucleotides not matched to a gene: 6. CDR1 is MNHNS, CDR2 SASEGT, per germline. The CDR3 consists of 15 residues. In DNA form, the CDR3 reads TGTGCCAGCAGTCCAACCGGGACTAGCGAAGAGACCCAGTACTTC. It yields the protein CASSPTGTSEETQYF.

The chain couples TRBV9 to TRBJ2-3; D call uncertain. CDR3 length: 15 amino acids. Germline V CDR1 and CDR2: SGDLS, YYNGEE. V lost 3 bases to trimming and J lost 0 bases, with 11 bases between them. The CDR3 nucleotides are TGTGCCAGCAGCGCCACCGGACGGAGCACAGATACGCAGTATTTT. Residues: CASSATGRSTDTQYF.

V and J are TRBV3-1 and TRBJ1-4; no reliable D call. CDR3 length: 15 residues. Germline V lookup: CDR1 LGHDT, CDR2 YNNKEL (reference sequence). Trimming left V 0 bases short and J 0 bases short, with 5 bases between. In DNA form, the CDR3 reads TGTGCCAGCAGCCAAGATTATGCAACTAATGAAAAACTGTTTTTT. As protein: CASSQDYATNEKLFF.

This clonotype was seen many times. V gene TRBV5-1 combines with J gene TRBJ2-3; 10 bases are shared with TRBD2. CDR1 SGHRS and CDR2 YFSETQ come from the germline V gene. CDR3 length equals 14 residues. The V segment lost 5 bases and the J segment 4 bases; nucleotides outside the gene matches: 4. The CDR3 DNA reads TGCGCCAGCAGGTTAGCGGGGGGCGCAGATACGCAGTATTTT. As protein: CASRLAGGADTQYF.

This clonotype occurred a few times. This chain uses TRBV11-2 with TRBJ1-3; D not certain. V lost 4 bases and J lost 8, with 9 bases in between. CDR1 SGHAT and CDR2 FQNNGV come from the germline V gene. The CDR3 is 12 amino acids. CDR3 loop: CASSSLTDTIYF. In DNA, the CDR3 is TGTGCCAGCAGCTCCCTCACCGACACCATATATTTT.

This chain links TRBV6-9 with TRBJ2-1; D is unclear. V was shortened by 6 bases and J by 10 bases, with 16 bases between the two germline ends. The CDR3 totals 13 residues. Germline-derived CDR1 and CDR2 are MNHGY and SVAAGI. The CDR3 nucleotides read TGTGCCAGCAGCCCGGGCGAAGGTGGGGAGCAGTTCTTC. Encoded protein: CASSPGEGGEQFF.

This clonotype has a handful of counts. The chain combines TRBV2 with TRBJ2-7, with D possibly matching TRBD1 (6 bases). Between the trimmed V and J ends, which lost 7 bases and 5 bases, there was a span of 15 bases. Germline loops: CDR1 SNHLY, CDR2 FYNNEI. The CDR3 is 13 amino acids. The CDR3 DNA reads TGTGCCAGCACGGGACAAACGAGGAACGAGCAGTACTTC. Translation: CASTGQTRNEQYF.

V and J are TRBV7-2 and TRBJ2-4; 9 positions match TRBD1. With 1 base clipped from V and 8 bases from J, the junction kept 6 bases outside the gene matches. Looked up from germline, CDR1 is SGHTA and CDR2 is FQGNSA. The CDR3 covers 15 residues. DNA of the CDR3: TGTGCCAGCAGCTTAGGGGCCAGGGACAGGGACATTCAGTACTTC. This sequence encodes CASSLGARDRDIQYF.

This clonotype came up a few times. V gene TRBV20-1 combines with J gene TRBJ1-4; D gene uncertain. The CDR3 has 12 residues. Deletions cut 1 base from V and 8 bases from J, with 8 bases between. Per germline, CDR1 DFQATT and CDR2 SNEGSKA (reference sequence). The CDR3 loop reads CSARGNGEKLFF. CDR3 in DNA: TGCAGTGCTAGAGGAAATGGAGAAAAACTGTTTTTT.

This clonotype was counted between two and nine times. V is TRBV3-1 and J is TRBJ1-4; 7 nucleotides agree with TRBD1. V was clipped by 1 base and J by 7 bases; unmatched bases: 9. The CDR3 has 16 amino acids. CDR1 and CDR2 from the germline V gene are LGHDT and YNNKEL (reference sequence). CDR3 residues: CASSQAYSRQGEKLFF. CDR3 in DNA: TGTGCCAGCAGCCAAGCCTATTCGCGACAGGGTGAAAAACTGTTTTTT.

The sample holds many counts of this clonotype. The chain employs TRBV7-2 and TRBJ2-7; possibly TRBD2 for D (7 bases). This CDR3 is built from 14 residues. Germline V lookup: CDR1 SGHTA, CDR2 FQGNSA. Trimming left V 0 bases short and J 4 bases short, with 10 bases between. The CDR3 protein is CASSLAGGTYEQYF. CDR3 bases: TGTGCCAGCAGCTTAGCGGGAGGGACATACGAGCAGTACTTC. The complete variable domain, with remaining parts taken from reference TRBV7-2 and TRBJ2-7, reads GAGVSQSPSNKVTEKGKDVELRCDPISGHTALYWYRQSLGQGLEFLIYFQGNSAPDKSGLPSDRFSAERTGGSVSTLTIQRTQQEDSAVYLCASSLAGGTYEQYFGPGTRLTVT.

The rearrangement links TRBV25-1 to TRBJ2-3, with 11 bases fitting TRBD1. Looked up from germline, CDR1 is MGHDK and CDR2 is SYGVNS. CDR3 length: 15 residues. Germline trimming cut 5 bases from V and 4 bases from J; bases unmatched to any gene: 5. DNA for the CDR3: TGTGCCAGCAGTACCCCGGGACAGGGGGCAGATACGCAGTATTTT. Amino acid sequence: CASSTPGQGADTQYF.

The chain uses TRBV10-3 and TRBJ2-1; TRBD2 agrees at 8 bases. Germline V lookup: CDR1 ENHRY, CDR2 SYGVKD. The CDR3 is 17 residues long. V gave up 2 bases and J gave up 5 bases; unmatched junction bases: 11. This CDR3 reads CAISERVRRGENNEQFF. For the CDR3, the DNA is TGTGCCATCAGTGAGAGGGTGCGGCGGGGGGAAAACAATGAGCAGTTCTTC.

There are a few counts of this clonotype. This rearrangement joins TRBV20-1 to TRBJ1-1, with TRBD1 as a possible D gene (6 bases). This CDR3 spans 11 amino acids. V lost 6 bases, J lost 5 bases, and 10 bases lay in between. CDR1 and CDR2 (germline): DFQATT, SNEGSKA (reference sequence). CDR3 DNA: TGCAGTGCGACACAGGGTACTGAAGCTTTCTTT. Amino acids: CSATQGTEAFF.

The V and J genes are TRBV6-5 and TRBJ1-2; D is unclear. From germline, CDR1 is MNHEY and CDR2 SVGAGI. V lost 5 bases, J lost 8 bases, and 12 bases lay in between. The length of the CDR3 is 12 residues. CDR3 in amino acids: CASSESGRGYTF. CDR3 DNA sequence: TGTGCCAGCAGTGAGTCCGGGAGAGGCTACACCTTC.

This chain links TRBV12-3 or TRBV12-4 with TRBJ2-1, with 11 bases lining up with TRBD1. This CDR3 spans 15 amino acids. Unmatched junction bases numbered 10, after V lost 5 bases and J lost 10 bases. The CDR3 region has the DNA TGTGCCAGCAGTCCAATCGGGACAGGGGGAGGGGAGCAGTTCTTC. Encoded protein: CASSPIGTGGGEQFF.

This sequence joins TRBV20-1 and TRBJ2-7; D unresolved. Trimming shortened V by 6 bases and J by 1 base, and 19 bases separated the two germline ends. The CDR3 loop spans 15 amino acids. Looked up from germline, CDR1 is DFQATT and CDR2 is SNEGSKA (reference sequence). CDR3 amino acids: CSALPPGFQSYEQYF. CDR3 nucleotides: TGCAGTGCGCTCCCCCCAGGATTTCAGTCCTACGAGCAGTACTTC.

The chain links TRBV30 to TRBJ2-3; possible D gene TRBD2, 5 bases. The V end lost 6 bases, the J end lost 3 bases, and 10 bases lay between the germline ends. CDR1 GTSNPN and CDR2 SVGIG come from the germline V gene (reference sequence). The CDR3 contains 12 residues. This chain's CDR3 is CACRGYTDTQYF. In DNA, the CDR3 is TGTGCCTGTCGCGGGTATACAGATACGCAGTATTTT.

This clonotype was seen a handful of times. This chain links TRBV6-2 or TRBV6-3 with TRBJ2-1; no clear D. CDR1 is MNHEY, CDR2 SVGEGT, per germline. The ends were cut back, 5 bases at V and 5 bases at J, with 22 bases in the middle. The CDR3 runs 17 residues. The CDR3 loop is CASSVTLERWVNNEQFF. Here the CDR3 DNA reads TGTGCCAGCAGTGTTACGCTCGAACGGTGGGTGAACAATGAGCAGTTCTTC.

CDR3 region: CASSVHTSTDTQYF. CDR3 DNA sequence: TGTGCCAGCAGTGTCCACACTAGCACAGATACGCAGTATTTT. The V and J genes are TRBV2 and TRBJ2-3; D is unclear. Trimming removed 4 bases from V and 0 bases from J, with 8 bases in between. This CDR3 comprises 14 residues. The germline gives CDR1 SNHLY, CDR2 FYNNEI.

This clonotype turned up a few times. The rearrangement uses TRBV25-1 and TRBJ2-2; 7 bases align to TRBD2. CDR1 is MGHDK and CDR2 is SYGVNS in the germline V gene. Losses at the gene ends were 2 bases for V and 6 bases for J; bases not matched to a gene: 9. There are 16 residues in the CDR3. Written as DNA, the CDR3 is TGTGCCAGCAGTGAACTGACGGGGACTAAGGCCGGGGAGCTGTTTTTT. It encodes CASSELTGTKAGELFF. Complete variable domain (other parts from reference TRBV25-1 and TRBJ2-2): EADIYQTPRYLVIGTGKKITLECSQTMGHDKMYWYQQDPGMELHLIHYSYGVNSTEKGDLSSESTVSRIRTEHFPLTLESARPSHTSQYLCASSELTGTKAGELFFGEGSRLTVL.

This chain joins TRBV6-5 and TRBJ2-5, with 10 bases fitting TRBD1. Germline V lookup: CDR1 MNHEY, CDR2 SVGAGI. Trimming at V came to 5 bases and at J to 4 bases, leaving 7 bases not matched to a gene. CDR3 length: 15 amino acids. CDR3 amino acids: CASSHRDRGGETQYF. The CDR3 DNA follows: TGTGCCAGCAGTCACCGGGACAGGGGAGGAGAGACCCAGTACTTC.

The chain combines TRBV11-2 with TRBJ1-1; D is uncertain. This CDR3 comprises 15 residues. The V gene's germline CDR1 is SGHAT and CDR2 FQNNGV. Trimming removed 7 bases from V and 0 bases from J, with 15 bases in between. CDR3 nucleotides: TGTGCCAGCACTTGGGGAGGGAGGATGAACACTGAAGCTTTCTTT. It is translated as CASTWGGRMNTEAFF.